The entry below describes one T cell receptor beta chain. The sample comes from a study of blood T cell repertoires in COVID-19. Germline V CDR1 and CDR2: MGHRA, YSYEKL. The CDR3 runs to 16 residues. With 3 bases removed from V and 2 bases from J, the gap between germline ends came to 13 bases. In the source study's methods: Nucleated cell counts were estimated from reference gene primer amplification. This table comes from immunoSEQ multiplex PCR, and its TCRdb copy is limited to in-frame clones, with some not included. The V and J calls and clone size are taken from that table; D and trimming were inferred from the DNA. The sample consists of 150,000 to 200,000 clones, about 83% of them appearing once.

Sequencing was performed on peripheral blood. This receptor was taken from a woman in her 70s with COVID-19, enrolled during active disease. The V and J genes are TRBV4-1 and TRBJ2-2; possible D gene TRBD1, 5 bases. Here the CDR3 reads CASSHLGGHNTGELFF. CDR3 sequence (DNA): TGCGCCAGCAGCCACCTGGGCGGACACAACACCGGGGAGCTGTTTTTT.